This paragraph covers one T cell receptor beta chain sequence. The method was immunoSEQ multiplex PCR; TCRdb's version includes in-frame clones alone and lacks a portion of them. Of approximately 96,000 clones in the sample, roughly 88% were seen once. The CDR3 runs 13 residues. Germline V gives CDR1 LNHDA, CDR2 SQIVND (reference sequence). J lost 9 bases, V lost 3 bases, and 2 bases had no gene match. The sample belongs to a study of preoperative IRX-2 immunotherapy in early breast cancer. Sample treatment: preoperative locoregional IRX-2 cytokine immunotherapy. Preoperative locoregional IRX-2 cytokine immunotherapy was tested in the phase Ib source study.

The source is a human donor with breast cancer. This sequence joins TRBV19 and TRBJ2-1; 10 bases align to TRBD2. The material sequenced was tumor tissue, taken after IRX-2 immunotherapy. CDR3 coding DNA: TGTGCCAGTAGTATTAGACTAGCGGGTGAGCAGTTCTTC. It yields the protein CASSIRLAGEQFF.